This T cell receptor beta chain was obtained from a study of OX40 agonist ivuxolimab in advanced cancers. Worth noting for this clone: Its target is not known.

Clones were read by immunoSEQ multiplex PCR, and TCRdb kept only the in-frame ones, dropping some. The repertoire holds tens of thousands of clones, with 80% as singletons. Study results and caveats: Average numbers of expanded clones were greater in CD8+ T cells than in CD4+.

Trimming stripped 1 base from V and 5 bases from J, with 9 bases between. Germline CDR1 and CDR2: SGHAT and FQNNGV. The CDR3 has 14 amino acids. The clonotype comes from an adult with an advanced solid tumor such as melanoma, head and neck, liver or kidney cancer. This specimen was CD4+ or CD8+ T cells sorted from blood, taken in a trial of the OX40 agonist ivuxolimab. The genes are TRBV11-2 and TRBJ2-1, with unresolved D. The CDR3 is CASSLVSQNNEQFF. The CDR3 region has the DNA TGTGCCAGCAGCTTAGTCAGTCAGAACAATGAGCAGTTCTTC.